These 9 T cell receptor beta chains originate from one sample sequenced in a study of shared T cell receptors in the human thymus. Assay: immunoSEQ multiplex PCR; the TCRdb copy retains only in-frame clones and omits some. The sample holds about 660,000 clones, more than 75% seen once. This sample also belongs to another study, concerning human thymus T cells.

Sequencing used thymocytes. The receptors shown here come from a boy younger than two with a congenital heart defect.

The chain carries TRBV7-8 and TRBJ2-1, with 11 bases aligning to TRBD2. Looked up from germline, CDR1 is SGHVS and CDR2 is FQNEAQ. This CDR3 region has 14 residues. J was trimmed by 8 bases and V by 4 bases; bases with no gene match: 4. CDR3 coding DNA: TGTGCCAGCAGCTCTAGCGGGAGGATTCATGAGCAGTTCTTC. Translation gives CASSSSGRIHEQFF.

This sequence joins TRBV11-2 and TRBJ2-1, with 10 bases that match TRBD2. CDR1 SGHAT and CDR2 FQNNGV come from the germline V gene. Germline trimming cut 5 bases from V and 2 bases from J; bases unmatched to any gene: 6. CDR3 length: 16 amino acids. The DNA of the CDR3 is TGTGCCAGCAGCGCAGGTAGCGGGAGGACCTACAATGAGCAGTTCTTC. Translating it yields CASSAGSGRTYNEQFF. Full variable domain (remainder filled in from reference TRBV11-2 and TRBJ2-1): EAGVAQSPRYKIIEKRQSVAFWCNPISGHATLYWYQQILGQGPKLLIQFQNNGVVDDSQLPKDRFSAERLKGVDSTLKIQPAKLEDSAVYLCASSAGSGRTYNEQFFGPGTRLTVL.

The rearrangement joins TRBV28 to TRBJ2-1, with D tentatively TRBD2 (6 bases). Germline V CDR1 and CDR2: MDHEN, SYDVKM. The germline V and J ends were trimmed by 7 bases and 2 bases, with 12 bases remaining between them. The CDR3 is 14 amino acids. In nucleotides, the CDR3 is TGTGCCAGCAAGGGCGGGGCCCCCTACAATGAGCAGTTCTTC. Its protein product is CASKGGAPYNEQFF.

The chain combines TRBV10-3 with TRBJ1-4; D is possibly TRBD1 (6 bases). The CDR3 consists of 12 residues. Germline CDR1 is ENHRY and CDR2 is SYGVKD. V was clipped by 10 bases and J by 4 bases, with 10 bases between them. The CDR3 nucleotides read TGTGCCACAAGACAGGTTAATGAAAAACTGTTTTTT. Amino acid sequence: CATRQVNEKLFF.

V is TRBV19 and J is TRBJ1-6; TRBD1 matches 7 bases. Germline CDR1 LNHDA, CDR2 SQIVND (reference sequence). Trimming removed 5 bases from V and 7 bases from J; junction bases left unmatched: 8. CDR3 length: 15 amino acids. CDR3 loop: CASSLKQGRNSPLHF. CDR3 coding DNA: TGTGCCAGTAGTTTAAAACAGGGGCGGAATTCACCCCTCCACTTT.

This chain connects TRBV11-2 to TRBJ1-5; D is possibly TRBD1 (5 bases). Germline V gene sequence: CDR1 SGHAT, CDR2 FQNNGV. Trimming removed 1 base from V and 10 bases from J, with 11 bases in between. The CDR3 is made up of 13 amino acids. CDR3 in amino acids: CASSLVGGSPQHF. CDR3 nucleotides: TGTGCCAGCAGCTTAGTGGGGGGATCTCCCCAGCATTTT.

CDR3 protein: CAISSSSESTGIYEQYF. In nucleotides, the CDR3 is TGTGCCATCAGTTCCTCCTCGGAATCGACAGGGATATACGAGCAGTACTTC. The chain joins TRBV10-3 to TRBJ2-7, with TRBD1 identical over 7 bases. The trim removed 5 bases at V and 4 bases at J, leaving 17 bases unmatched. Germline lookup yields CDR1 ENHRY and CDR2 SYGVKD. CDR3 length: 17 residues.

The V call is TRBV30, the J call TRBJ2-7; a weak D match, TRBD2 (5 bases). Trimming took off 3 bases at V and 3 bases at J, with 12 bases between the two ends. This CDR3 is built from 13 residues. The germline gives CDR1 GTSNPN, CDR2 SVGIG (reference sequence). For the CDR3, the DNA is TGTGCCTGGAGCCGGGAAGAGAGCTACGAGCAGTACTTC. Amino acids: CAWSREESYEQYF.

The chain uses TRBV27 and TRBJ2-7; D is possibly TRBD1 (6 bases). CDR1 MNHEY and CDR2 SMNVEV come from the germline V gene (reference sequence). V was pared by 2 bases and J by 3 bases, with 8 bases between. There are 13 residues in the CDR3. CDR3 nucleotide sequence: TGTGCCAGCAGTTTAAGGACAGACTACGAGCAGTACTTC. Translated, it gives CASSLRTDYEQYF.